The 22 T cell receptor beta chains listed next were all sequenced from one sample in a study of blood T cells in healthy people across ages. A sample-barcoded 5' primer and a J-beta primer mix were used in a second PCR of about 7 to 12 cycles. MiXCR was run by TCRdb on the 5' RACE reads, yielding one entry per CDR3 protein. Among about 1.8 million distinct CDR3 sequences listed, around 50% were seen once. The sample comprised blood. These receptors were collected from a woman in her 40s in good health.

This clonotype was counted only a few times. The V gene is TRBV11-1, the J gene TRBJ2-7; D possibly corresponds to TRBD2 (7 bases). Trimming took off 2 bases at V and 0 bases at J, with 11 bases between the two ends. CDR1 and CDR2 from the germline V gene are SGHAT and FQDESV (reference sequence). The CDR3 totals 15 residues. CDR3 sequence (DNA): TGTGCCAGCAGCTTACGGGGGGACACCTCCTACGAGCAGTACTTC. Translation gives CASSLRGDTSYEQYF.

The V call is TRBV4-3, the J call TRBJ2-1; 9 positions match TRBD1. V lost 4 bases, J lost 8 bases, and 3 bases stayed unmatched. Germline V CDR1 and CDR2: LGHNA, YSLEER. The CDR3 loop spans 13 amino acids. The CDR3, as DNA: TGCGCCAGCAGCCCTACAGGGGGCGATGAGCAGTTCTTC. Translating it yields CASSPTGGDEQFF.

This clonotype was recorded a few times. V and J are TRBV6-2 or TRBV6-3 and TRBJ2-5; no reliable D call. The J call may be in error: the DNA end matches TRBJ2-7 better. CDR3 length: 14 amino acids. Germline values: CDR1 MNHEY, CDR2 SVGEGT. CDR3 region: CASSYPMSSYEQYF. CDR3 DNA: TGTGCCAGCAGTTACCCTATGTCCTCCTACGAGCAGTACTTC.

This chain links TRBV20-1 with TRBJ2-5, with 10 bases fitting TRBD2. The germline CDR1 and CDR2 sequences are DFQATT and SNEGSKA (reference sequence). V trimming: 0 bases; J trimming: 6 bases; junction bases outside the gene matches: 10. The CDR3 is 16 residues long. The CDR3 sequence is CSARDLLLAGIQTQYF. The CDR3 coding sequence is TGCAGTGCTAGAGATTTATTACTAGCGGGGATTCAGACCCAGTACTTC.

The chain combines TRBV18 with TRBJ1-2; 11 bases agree with TRBD1. Unmatched junction bases numbered 19, after V lost 3 bases and J lost 7 bases. This CDR3 comprises 19 residues. Germline lookup yields CDR1 KGHSH and CDR2 LQKENI. The CDR3 DNA sequence: TGTGCCAGCTCACCCACGCGTTCCTTGGACAGGGGGCGAGCTTGTGGCTACACCTTC. Amino acid sequence: CASSPTRSLDRGRACGYTF.

The V call is TRBV7-2, the J call TRBJ1-2; D is unclear. Germline CDR1 reads SGHTA; CDR2 reads FQGNSA. V lost 5 bases, J lost 4 bases, and 11 bases lay in between. The CDR3 has 13 residues. The CDR3 DNA follows: TGTGCCAGCAGCGTAGTGGCAGGCTATGGCTACACCTTC. This codes for CASSVVAGYGYTF.

This clonotype has a handful of counts. The rearrangement links TRBV28 to TRBJ2-5; no firm D call. Trimming took off 6 bases at V and 1 base at J, with 6 bases between the two ends. The CDR3 loop spans 12 amino acids. Germline V gene data show CDR1 as MDHEN and CDR2 as SYDVKM. This CDR3 reads CASRSSQETQYF. The CDR3 DNA reads as TGTGCCAGCAGAAGCAGCCAAGAGACCCAGTACTTC.

The J gene is TRBJ1-2, the V gene TRBV11-1, with D possibly TRBD1 on 6 matching bases. Trimming removed 5 bases from V and 8 bases from J, with 12 bases in between. The CDR3 spans 12 residues. The germline CDR1 and CDR2 sequences are SGHAT and FQDESV (reference sequence). The CDR3 loop is CASSRDRTGYTF. In DNA, the CDR3 is TGTGCCAGCAGCCGCGACAGGACGGGCTACACCTTC. The whole variable domain, remainder taken from reference TRBV11-1 and TRBJ1-2, is EAEVAQSPRYKITEKSQAVAFWCDPISGHATLYWYRQILGQGPELLVQFQDESVVDDSQLPKDRFSAERLKGVDSTLKIQPAELGDSAMYLCASSRDRTGYTFGSGTRLTVV.

V gene TRBV16 combines with J gene TRBJ1-2; D ambiguous. V lost 0 bases, J lost 8 bases, and 7 bases lay in between. Germline assignment: CDR1 KGHSY and CDR2 FQNENV. The CDR3 has 12 residues. The CDR3 loop is CASSQSADGYTF. The CDR3 DNA reads as TGTGCCAGCAGCCAATCGGCCGACGGCTACACCTTC.

The chain employs TRBV4-3 and TRBJ2-5; 7 nucleotides agree with TRBD2. This CDR3 is 14 amino acids long. CDR1 LGHNA and CDR2 YSLEER come from the germline V gene. Trimming cost V 3 bases and J 2 bases; bases outside gene matches: 3. The CDR3 sequence: CASSHRGEQETQYF. In DNA, the CDR3 is TGCGCCAGCAGCCACCGGGGGGAACAAGAGACCCAGTACTTC.

This clonotype was picked up many times. The chain carries TRBV20-1 and TRBJ2-5; D is unclear. The CDR3 is 12 amino acids. The V end lost 6 bases, the J end lost 2 bases, and 10 bases lay between the germline ends. Germline values: CDR1 DFQATT, CDR2 SNEGSKA (reference sequence). The CDR3, as DNA: TGCAGTGCGACCATACAACAAGAGACCCAGTACTTC. Residues: CSATIQQETQYF.

This rearrangement joins TRBV11-2 to TRBJ2-1; TRBD2 is a possible D gene (6 bases). Trimming cost V 4 bases and J 7 bases, with 17 bases left between them. The CDR3 has 15 residues. Germline lookup yields CDR1 SGHAT and CDR2 FQNNGV. Written as DNA, the CDR3 is TGTGCCAGCAGCTCCCGGGACTCCGGCCCTAATGAGCAGTTCTTC. It specifies CASSSRDSGPNEQFF.

The chain links TRBV28 to TRBJ2-7, with 9 bases lining up with TRBD1. After removal of 8 bases from V and 7 bases from J, the junction contained 21 bases not matched to a gene. This CDR3 contains 17 residues. CDR1 is MDHEN, CDR2 SYDVKM, per germline. The CDR3 spells CASAYWARTGVGYEQYF. In DNA form, the CDR3 reads TGTGCCAGCGCGTACTGGGCCCGGACAGGGGTGGGGTATGAGCAGTACTTC.

CDR3 region: CASSPPWDREAFF. The CDR3 DNA sequence: TGTGCCAGCAGTCCACCCTGGGACAGAGAAGCTTTCTTT. The chain is built from TRBV12-3 or TRBV12-4 and TRBJ1-1; 7 bases match TRBD1. Trimming took 5 bases from V and 8 from J; bases not matched to a gene: 8. The CDR3 has 13 residues.

The V call is TRBV20-1, the J call TRBJ1-4; D unclear. There are 15 residues in the CDR3. Trimming left V 0 bases short and J 4 bases short, with 12 bases between. From germline, CDR1 is DFQATT and CDR2 SNEGSKA (reference sequence). CDR3 DNA sequence: TGCAGTGCTAGAGATTCCAGGACTAGTAATGAAAAACTGTTTTTT. Translating it yields CSARDSRTSNEKLFF.

The chain employs TRBV20-1 and TRBJ1-4, with D possibly TRBD1 on 6 matching bases. The CDR3 spans 15 residues. CDR1 is DFQATT, CDR2 SNEGSKA, per germline (reference sequence). V was shortened by 5 bases and J by 5 bases, with 18 bases between the two germline ends. The CDR3 coding sequence is TGCAGTGCTCGAGGGGGTGCAGGGGTAAATGAAAAACTGTTTTTT. Its protein product is CSARGGAGVNEKLFF.

The chain carries TRBV7-2 and TRBJ2-3; D gene unclear. Trimming pared 4 bases from V and 10 bases from J, leaving 18 bases between. The CDR3 loop spans 14 amino acids. Germline V gene sequence: CDR1 SGHTA, CDR2 FQGNSA. The CDR3 loop reads CASSSDLALRAQYF. In DNA form, the CDR3 reads TGTGCCAGCAGCTCCGATTTAGCCCTAAGAGCGCAGTATTTT.

The rearrangement links TRBV20-1 to TRBJ2-1; 11 nucleotides match TRBD2. Germline V gives CDR1 DFQATT, CDR2 SNEGSKA (reference sequence). With V trimmed by 0 bases and J by 10 bases, 8 bases remained unmatched. The CDR3 runs 15 residues. CDR3 sequence: CSARDLAGGGWEQFF. CDR3 DNA sequence: TGCAGTGCTAGAGATCTAGCGGGGGGCGGATGGGAGCAGTTCTTC.

The CDR3 coding sequence is TGTGCCAGCAGCCAAGAAATTACCGGGACGGATGCGTACAATGAGCAGTTCTTC. Its translation: CASSQEITGTDAYNEQFF. This chain uses TRBV14 with TRBJ2-1; either TRBD1 or TRBD2 may supply D (5 bases each). The V end was cut by 0 bases, the J end by 4 bases, with 19 bases between. The CDR3 has 18 amino acids. The germline V gene has CDR1 SGHDN and CDR2 FVKESK.

This clonotype was found a few times. This rearrangement joins TRBV6-2 or TRBV6-3 to TRBJ2-5; 10 bases fit TRBD1. This CDR3 is built from 14 residues. Germline V gene lookup returns CDR1 MNHEY and CDR2 SVGEGT. Trimming removed 6 bases from V and 0 bases from J; junction bases left unmatched: 1. The CDR3 protein is CASRDRGNQETQYF. The CDR3, as DNA: TGTGCCAGCAGGGACAGGGGGAACCAAGAGACCCAGTACTTC.

Only one count was recorded for this clonotype. The CDR3 DNA is TGTGCCAGCAGTTATGGCGGGGTAGGGGAGACCCAGTACTTC. It specifies CASSYGGVGETQYF. The chain is built from TRBV6-2 or TRBV6-3 and TRBJ2-7; possible D gene TRBD2, 6 bases. TRBJ2-5 explains the end of the DNA better; the J call may be wrong. CDR1 and CDR2 (germline): MNHEY, SVGEGT. The CDR3 totals 14 residues.

The chain has TRBV9 and TRBJ1-1; D gene ambiguous. The CDR3 totals 14 residues. Germline lookup yields CDR1 SGDLS and CDR2 YYNGEE. Trimming shortened V by 0 bases and J by 0 bases, and 6 bases separated the two germline ends. CDR3 protein: CASSVGTVNTEAFF. For the CDR3, the DNA is TGTGCCAGCAGCGTAGGGACTGTGAACACTGAAGCTTTCTTT.